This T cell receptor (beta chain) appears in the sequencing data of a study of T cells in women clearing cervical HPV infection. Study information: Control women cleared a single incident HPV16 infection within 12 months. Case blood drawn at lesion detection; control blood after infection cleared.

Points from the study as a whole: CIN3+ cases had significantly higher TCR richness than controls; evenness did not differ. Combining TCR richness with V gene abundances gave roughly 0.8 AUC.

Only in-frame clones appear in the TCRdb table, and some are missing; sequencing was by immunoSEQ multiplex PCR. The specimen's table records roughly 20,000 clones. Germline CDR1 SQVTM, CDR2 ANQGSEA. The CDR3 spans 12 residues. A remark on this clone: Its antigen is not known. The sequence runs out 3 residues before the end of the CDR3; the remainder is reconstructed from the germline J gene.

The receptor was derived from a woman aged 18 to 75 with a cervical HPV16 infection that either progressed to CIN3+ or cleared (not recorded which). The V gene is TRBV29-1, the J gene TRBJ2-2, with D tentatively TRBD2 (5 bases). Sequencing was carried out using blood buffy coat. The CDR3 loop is CSVGATNEKLFF. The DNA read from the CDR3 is TGCAGCGTTGGCGCGACTAATGAAAAG.